The clone carrying this T cell receptor beta chain was recorded only once. As yet, its antigen is unknown. A junction end diverges from the germline sequence, so it may reflect a read error. The record originates from a study of glioma-infiltrating T cells. TCR alpha and beta CDR3 regions were amplified from RNA using iRepertoire nested multiplex PCR. Input was roughly 95-400 ng of tissue mRNA or PBMC total RNA. TCRdb reprocessed the multiplex PCR reads via MiXCR and lists one record per CDR3 protein. The table records approximately 190,000 distinct CDR3 sequences, roughly 32% of them present only once. The CDR3 is 15 amino acids. Germline CDR1 reads MNHNY; CDR2 reads SVGAGI (reference sequence). General observations from the study: Above-expected tissue-blood divergence occurred in all gliomas, most in low-grade ones.

The J gene is TRBJ2-3, the V gene TRBV6-6; maybe TRBD1 (6 bases). What was sequenced was glioma tissue, nonneoplastic brain tissue, or PBMCs (not recorded which). The clonotype comes from a human donor with low-grade glioma or glioblastoma, undergoing nonglioma brain surgery, or in good health (not recorded which). CDR3 nucleotides: TGTTCCAGCATAATAACAGGGTTCTCAACAGATACGCAGTATTTT. Residues: CSSIITGFSTDTQYF.